This T cell receptor beta chain derives from a study of control samples from healthy donors and cancer patients. This CDR3 has 12 amino acids. The ends were cut back, 4 bases at V and 7 bases at J, with 7 bases in the middle. Per the germline V gene, CDR1 is SNHLY and CDR2 is FYNNEI. Data came from immunoSEQ multiplex PCR; TCRdb stores just in-frame clones and leaves some out. Altogether approximately 150,000 clones are present, 75% to 95% being singletons, with the ten largest covering about 2%. V usage is TRBV2 and J usage is TRBJ2-2, with D unresolved. This clonotype was obtained from a woman between 35 and 50 years old in good health. The specimen sequenced was blood. The CDR3 sequence is CASSGLGGELFF. Written as DNA, the CDR3 is TGTGCCAGCAGTGGACTCGGCGGGGAGCTGTTTTTT.